The source of this T cell receptor beta chain is a study of blood T cells in healthy people across ages. V was shortened by 5 bases and J by 4 bases, with 14 bases between the two germline ends. CDR1 and CDR2 (germline): SEHNR, FQNEAQ (reference sequence). The CDR3 totals 14 residues. Primed by a sample-barcoded 5' primer and a J-beta primer mix, a second PCR proceeded for 7 to 11 cycles. Each of the samples gave a minimum of 3 million paired-end reads that contained CDR3. TCRdb processed the 5' RACE reads anew with MiXCR; each CDR3 protein has one entry. The table includes around 940,000 distinct CDR3 sequences, roughly 51% detected once.

This clonotype was obtained from a woman aged 55 to 70 in good health. What was sequenced was blood. The chain has TRBV7-9 and TRBJ1-1; D is uncertain. The CDR3 nucleotides read TGTGCCAGCAGCCAAACCACGGTTGGCACTGAAGCTTTCTTT. The encoded protein is CASSQTTVGTEAFF.